A selection of T cell receptor beta chains follows, all from one sample in a study of blood T cell repertoires in COVID-19. Measured with immunoSEQ multiplex PCR; TCRdb has only the in-frame clones, and not every one. The table lists fewer than 85,000 clones, 80% to 90% of them singletons. The sequenced sample was peripheral blood. Source of these receptors: a man aged 45 to 65 with active COVID-19. Both conserved end residues are part of each CDR3. A D gene is named only where the DNA matches it firmly. Part of the rows lack a size; the others show once, few, many or a class for expanded clones.

D gene	V gene	clone size	J gene	CDR3 protein	CDR3 DNA
TRBD1	TRBV28	.	TRBJ2-5	CASSSKAWTGAETQYF	TGTGCCAGCAGTTCTAAAGCATGGACAGGGGCAGAGACCCAGTACTTC
TRBD1	TRBV19	.	TRBJ1-4	CASTITQGKREKLFF	TGTGCCAGTACCATTACACAGGGGAAACGGGAAAAACTGTTTTTT
TRBD1	TRBV3-1/TRBV3-2	.	TRBJ2-5	CASSPWRGTGQETQYF	TGTGCCAGCAGCCCCTGGAGAGGGACAGGGCAAGAGACCCAGTACTTC
.	TRBV4-3	.	TRBJ2-3	CASSQAAGTDTQYF	TGCGCCAGCAGCCAAGCGGCGGGCACAGATACGCAGTATTTT
TRBD2	TRBV5-1	once	TRBJ2-3	CASSSPASGSTDTQYF	TGCGCCAGCAGCTCGCCGGCTAGCGGGAGCACAGATACGCAGTATTTT
.	TRBV24-1	.	TRBJ2-2	CATSDARVPLNTGELFF	TGTGCCACCAGTGATGCACGGGTCCCCCTTAACACCGGGGAGCTGTTTTTT
TRBD1	TRBV7-3	.	TRBJ2-5	CASSSTGGVETQYF	TGTGCCAGCAGCTCTACAGGGGGCGTAGAGACCCAGTACTTC
TRBD1	TRBV16	few	TRBJ2-7	CASSDRGVSYEQYF	TGTGCCAGCAGCGACAGGGGGGTTTCCTACGAGCAGTACTTC
.	TRBV14	.	TRBJ2-1	CASSEGPGMVYYNEQFF	TGTGCCAGCAGCGAAGGACCGGGGATGGTATACTACAATGAGCAGTTCTTC
TRBD1	TRBV24-1	.	TRBJ2-1	CATSDLTQGQGNEQFF	TGTGCCACCAGTGATTTGACACAGGGGCAAGGGAATGAGCAGTTCTTC
TRBD1	TRBV4-2	once	TRBJ1-2	CASSQAGGGANYGYTF	TGTGCCAGCAGCCAAGCTGGAGGGGGCGCGAACTATGGCTACACCTTC
TRBD1	TRBV2	.	TRBJ2-1	CASSRDRNILNEQFF	TGTGCCAGCAGTCGGGACAGAAACATCCTCAATGAGCAGTTCTTC
.	TRBV6-1	.	TRBJ1-3	CASSERSSGNTIYF	TGTGCCAGCAGTGAACGGAGCTCTGGAAACACCATATATTTT
.	TRBV5-1	.	TRBJ2-6	CASSLMGRAGANVLTF	TGCGCCAGCAGCTTAATGGGGCGCGCCGGGGCCAACGTCCTGACTTTC
.	TRBV21-1	.	TRBJ2-5	CASRQGGPARETQYF	TGTGCCAGCAGACAGGGCGGGCCCGCCCGAGAGACCCAGTACTTC
.	TRBV28	.	TRBJ1-6	CASSLIGGWGSPLHF	TGTGCCAGCAGTTTAATCGGGGGATGGGGTTCACCCCTCCACTTT